These 21 T cell receptor beta chains share one sample of origin, sequenced in a study of cytomegalovirus exposure and HLA in healthy donors. Generated by immunoSEQ multiplex PCR, the TCRdb table keeps only in-frame clones and is missing some. The sample has about 49,000 clones, about 94% seen once. Sequenced material: PBMCs. These receptors were taken from a young woman in good health and CMV-seropositive.

The genes are TRBV4-2 and TRBJ1-1; TRBD1 agrees at 7 bases. Germline values: CDR1 LGHNA, CDR2 YNFKEQ. The CDR3 contains 18 residues. J was trimmed by 1 base and V by 0 bases; bases with no gene match: 11. The CDR3 reads CASSQDPKTGLGNTEAFF. The CDR3, as DNA: TGTGCCAGCAGCCAAGATCCTAAGACAGGGCTAGGGAACACTGAAGCTTTCTTT.

The V call is TRBV7-2, the J call TRBJ1-2; tentative D call: TRBD1 (6 bases). This CDR3 spans 13 amino acids. Germline loops: CDR1 SGHTA, CDR2 FQGNSA. V was trimmed by 1 base and J by 8 bases, leaving 11 bases between them. In DNA, the CDR3 is TGTGCCAGCAGCTTAGTTAGGGGGGGCGGCTACACCTTC. Its translation: CASSLVRGGGYTF. Together with reference TRBV7-2 and TRBJ1-2, the CDR3 gives the full variable domain: GAGVSQSPSNKVTEKGKDVELRCDPISGHTALYWYRQSLGQGLEFLIYFQGNSAPDKSGLPSDRFSAERTGGSVSTLTIQRTQQEDSAVYLCASSLVRGGGYTFGSGTRLTVV.

The gene calls are TRBV28 and TRBJ2-2; perhaps TRBD2 as D (7 bases). V gave up 6 bases and J gave up 5 bases, with 16 bases separating them. The germline CDR1 and CDR2 sequences are MDHEN and SYDVKM. This CDR3 is built from 15 residues. CDR3 region: CASRGRGSGTGELFF. DNA of the CDR3: TGTGCCAGCAGAGGCAGGGGTAGCGGGACCGGGGAGCTGTTTTTT.

CDR3: CAWSAQYRDPQYEQYF. The DNA of the CDR3 is TGTGCCTGGAGCGCCCAGTACAGGGACCCTCAATACGAGCAGTACTTC. J is TRBJ2-7 and V is TRBV30; D perhaps matches TRBD1 (6 bases). V lost 3 bases, J lost 4 bases, and 22 bases lay in between. Germline V gives CDR1 GTSNPN, CDR2 SVGIG (reference sequence). CDR3 size: 16 residues.

Here the CDR3 reads CSVRDREIDEQYF. Written as DNA, the CDR3 is TGCAGCGTAAGGGACAGGGAAATTGACGAGCAGTACTTC. The V gene is TRBV29-1, the J gene TRBJ2-7, with 9 bases fitting TRBD1. Germline assignment: CDR1 SQVTM and CDR2 ANQGSEA. The length of the CDR3 is 13 residues. V lost 6 bases, J lost 5 bases, and 8 bases stayed unmatched.

V is TRBV5-1 and J is TRBJ2-1, with 12 nucleotides matching TRBD1. The junction had 8 bases not matched to a gene; V was cut back by 0 bases and J by 13 bases. This CDR3 has 15 residues. The V gene's germline CDR1 is SGHRS and CDR2 YFSETQ. The CDR3 sequence: CASSLGDRGRAIQFF. Here the CDR3 DNA reads TGCGCCAGCAGCTTGGGGGACAGGGGGCGGGCAATACAGTTCTTC.

This rearrangement joins TRBV11-3 to TRBJ1-1, with D possibly TRBD1 on 5 matching bases. The V gene lost 0 bases and the J gene lost 0 bases, with 11 bases spanning the gap. Germline CDR1 and CDR2: SGHNT and YENEEA. CDR3 length: 16 amino acids. CDR3 sequence reads: CASSLDGAVVNTEAFF. CDR3 in DNA: TGTGCCAGCAGCTTAGATGGGGCGGTGGTGAACACTGAAGCTTTCTTT.

The rearrangement joins TRBV2 to TRBJ2-5, with 12 bases aligning to TRBD1. J lost 6 bases, V lost 7 bases, and 9 bases had no gene match. The CDR3 runs to 15 residues. Germline CDR1 and CDR2: SNHLY and FYNNEI. DNA of the CDR3: TGTGCCAGCACCAGAGAAGGGACAGGGGGCAAGACCCAGTACTTC. Its protein is CASTREGTGGKTQYF.

The chain carries TRBV6-1 and TRBJ2-7; D call uncertain. This CDR3 spans 16 amino acids. Germline V CDR1 and CDR2: MNHNS, SASEGT. Trimming removed 2 bases at V and 2 bases at J, with 16 bases between. The CDR3 DNA reads as TGTGCCAGCAGTGAAAGTAGAGGCAGTAAGGCCTACGAGCAGTACTTC. It codes for CASSESRGSKAYEQYF.

CDR3 loop: CASMGRRGGASNNWGNTIYF. DNA for the CDR3: TGTGCCAGCATGGGACGGAGGGGGGGCGCGTCAAATAATTGGGGAAACACCATATATTTT. The rearrangement uses TRBV21-1 and TRBJ1-3. TRBV21-1 is an annotated pseudogene. This CDR3 contains 20 residues.

The rearrangement joins TRBV29-1 to TRBJ1-1; maybe TRBD1 (5 bases). Germline CDR1 is SQVTM and CDR2 is ANQGSEA. Trimming removed 4 bases from V and 6 bases from J, with 12 bases in between. The CDR3 sequence is 12 residues long. CDR3 sequence (DNA): TGCAGCGTTGTCATGGGGCCCGCTGAAGCTTTCTTT. It codes for CSVVMGPAEAFF.

V and J are TRBV6-6 and TRBJ2-7; 8 bases align to TRBD2. J was trimmed by 7 bases and V by 6 bases; bases with no gene match: 8. Germline lookup yields CDR1 MNHNY and CDR2 SVGAGI (reference sequence). The CDR3 totals 13 residues. CDR3 sequence (DNA): TGTGCCAGCAGCGCCGGGACTAGAGTTGAGCAGTACTTC. Translating gives CASSAGTRVEQYF.

This chain links TRBV19 with TRBJ1-5, with 9 bases matching TRBD1. The CDR3 is 15 residues long. The V gene's germline CDR1 is LNHDA and CDR2 SQIVND (reference sequence). V shed 3 bases, J shed 6 bases, and the junction held 6 bases outside the gene matches. This CDR3 reads CASSIEGQGGQPQHF. The DNA for the CDR3 is TGTGCCAGTAGTATTGAGGGACAGGGCGGTCAGCCCCAGCATTTT.

V gene TRBV9 combines with J gene TRBJ2-1; 9 bases fit TRBD1. This CDR3 spans 15 amino acids. The V gene's germline CDR1 is SGDLS and CDR2 YYNGEE. Germline trimming cut 3 bases from V and 9 bases from J; bases unmatched to any gene: 10. The CDR3 sequence is CASSGGGQGSSEQFF. CDR3 nucleotides: TGTGCCAGCAGCGGGGGGGGACAGGGAAGTAGTGAGCAGTTCTTC.

The chain recombines TRBV6-5 with TRBJ2-1, with 8 bases fitting TRBD2. Trimming cost V 4 bases and J 4 bases; bases outside gene matches: 9. Germline V gives CDR1 MNHEY, CDR2 SVGAGI. The CDR3 loop spans 16 amino acids. The CDR3 sequence is CASSSAGGPAYNEQFF. The CDR3, as DNA: TGTGCCAGCAGTTCCGCGGGGGGCCCCGCTTACAATGAGCAGTTCTTC.

V usage is TRBV5-1 and J usage is TRBJ1-1; 7 bases fit TRBD1. The CDR3 has 12 residues. CDR1 SGHRS and CDR2 YFSETQ come from the germline V gene. J was trimmed by 11 bases and V by 3 bases; bases with no gene match: 7. The CDR3 sequence is CASSSQGVDAFF. CDR3 sequence (DNA): TGCGCCAGCAGCTCCCAGGGGGTGGATGCTTTCTTT.

This clone was observed once. The gene calls are TRBV7-2 and TRBJ2-7; D is unresolved. The CDR3 consists of 12 residues. From germline, CDR1 is SGHTA and CDR2 FQGNSA. The V end lost 5 bases, the J end lost 5 bases, and 10 bases lay between the germline ends. CDR3 in amino acids: CASSPHENEQYF. CDR3 coding DNA: TGTGCCAGCAGCCCGCATGAGAACGAGCAGTACTTC.

This chain connects TRBV30 to TRBJ2-4, with D possibly matching TRBD1 (6 bases). This CDR3 is 16 amino acids long. Trimming pared 4 bases from V and 6 bases from J, leaving 22 bases between. Germline CDR1 reads GTSNPN; CDR2 reads SVGIG (reference sequence). Here the CDR3 reads CAWTPGHSVAGNIQYF. The DNA for the CDR3 is TGTGCCTGGACCCCGGGACATTCAGTGGCAGGAAACATTCAGTACTTC.

With respect to this clone: The junction and the germline gene differ at one end; a read error may be behind it. The chain links TRBV19 to TRBJ1-1; D is possibly TRBD1 (6 bases). The length of the CDR3 is 12 residues. CDR1 LNHDA and CDR2 SQIVND come from the germline V gene (reference sequence). The CDR3 loop reads CTSSPRQAEAFF. The CDR3 DNA follows: TGTACCAGTAGTCCTCGACAGGCTGAAGCTTTCTTT.

The J gene is TRBJ2-1, the V gene TRBV19, with 8 bases fitting TRBD2. With V trimmed by 4 bases and J by 6 bases, 8 bases remained unmatched. Germline lookup yields CDR1 LNHDA and CDR2 SQIVND (reference sequence). This CDR3 comprises 15 residues. The CDR3 sequence: CASSNGLAITNEQFF. In DNA, the CDR3 is TGTGCCAGTAGTAACGGACTAGCAATTACCAATGAGCAGTTCTTC.

The J gene is TRBJ1-1, the V gene TRBV2; D is ambiguous. Between the trimmed V and J ends, which lost 0 bases and 3 bases, there was a span of 8 bases. In germline, CDR1 is SNHLY, CDR2 FYNNEI. The CDR3 runs 14 residues. CDR3 region: CASSEAYPDTEAFF. The CDR3 DNA reads TGTGCCAGCAGTGAAGCGTACCCAGACACTGAAGCTTTCTTT.